Following are 3 T cell receptor beta chains from one sample sequenced in a study of tumor and adjacent non-tumor tissue in lung cancer. RNA was extracted from bulk tissue without any cell sorting. Distant lung tissue was collected more than 3 cm away from the tumor edge. Three rounds of nested PCR, following a modified ARM-PCR protocol, produced the TCRbeta library. TCRdb reprocessed the multiplex PCR reads via MiXCR and lists one record per CDR3 protein. The repertoire holds around 100,000 distinct CDR3 sequences, with approximately 60% as singletons. Sequenced: distant non-tumor lung tissue. These receptors all come from a man under 40 with non-small cell lung cancer.

A remark on this clonotype: This clone may be a read error of a much larger clone one base away. As DNA, the CDR3 is TGCAGTACTGCCAGAACCGGGACTACCGAAAACATTCAGTACTTC. It translates to CSTARTGTTENIQYF. V usage is TRBV20-1 and J usage is TRBJ2-4, with 7 bases identical to TRBD2. The V gene's germline CDR1 is DFQATT and CDR2 SNEGSKA (reference sequence). V shed 8 bases, J shed 5 bases, and the junction held 15 bases outside the gene matches. The CDR3 spans 15 residues.

This clonotype was recorded many times. This chain links TRBV5-6 with TRBJ2-5; D not resolved. V was shortened by 4 bases and J by 5 bases, with 12 bases between the two germline ends. CDR1 and CDR2 from the germline V gene are SGHDT and YYEEEE. CDR3 length equals 13 residues. As DNA, the CDR3 is TGTGCCAGCAGCCTTGACACCGTGGAGACCCAGTACTTC. Translated: CASSLDTVETQYF.

This clonotype was picked up a small number of times. The V call is TRBV6-6, the J call TRBJ1-6, with D possibly being TRBD1 (6 bases). V lost 5 bases, J lost 16 bases, and 21 bases lay in between. In germline, CDR1 is MNHNY, CDR2 SVGAGI (reference sequence). This CDR3 comprises 14 residues. This CDR3 is CASSAGQTNSSLHF. The CDR3 DNA sequence: TGTGCCAGCAGTGCGGGACAAACTAATTCATCGCTCCACTTT.